The rows below give T cell receptor beta chains drawn from one sample of a study of blood T cell repertoires in COVID-19. Libraries were prepared by immunoSEQ multiplex PCR; TCRdb keeps only in-frame clonotypes and omits some of them. Of 200,000 to 250,000 clones detected, about 90% appear once; the ten largest clones hold under 14%. Specimen: PBMCs or T cells enriched from blood (not recorded which). The receptors were gathered from a man aged 25-45 years who had recovered from COVID-19. CDR3s include the opening cysteine and the closing phenylalanine or tryptophan. Fields, in order: clone size, CDR3 length, V gene, J gene, D gene, CDR3 protein, CDR3 DNA. A D gene is named only where the DNA matches it firmly. Clone size is stated in some rows and not others, as once, few, many or a class when expanded.

-,15,TRBV5-4,TRBJ1-2,TRBD1,CASSYDGTGDYGYTF,TGTGCCAGCAGTTATGACGGGACAGGGGACTATGGCTACACCTTC
-,15,TRBV19,TRBJ2-1,-,CASSRDGSSYNEQFF,TGTGCCAGTAGTAGGGACGGGAGCTCCTACAATGAGCAGTTCTTC
-,13,TRBV28,TRBJ1-5,-,CASSLDSPQPQHF,TGTGCCAGCAGTTTGGACTCCCCTCAGCCCCAGCATTTT
-,12,TRBV28,TRBJ2-7,-,CASQGTTYEQYF,TGTGCCAGCCAGGGGACCACCTACGAGCAGTACTTC
-,15,TRBV6-5,TRBJ2-7,TRBD2,CASGRIAGGGREQYF,TGTGCCAGCGGAAGGATAGCGGGAGGAGGAAGAGAGCAGTACTTC
-,14,TRBV3-1/TRBV3-2,TRBJ2-5,TRBD1,CASRETGAGETQYF,TGTGCCAGCAGAGAAACAGGGGCGGGAGAGACCCAGTACTTC
few,13,TRBV19,TRBJ1-1,-,CASSILRGTEAFF,TGTGCCAGTAGTATCTTAAGGGGAACTGAAGCTTTCTTT
-,16,TRBV28,TRBJ1-1,-,CASSFPPGKPNTEAFF,TGTGCCAGCAGCTTCCCCCCGGGGAAACCGAACACTGAAGCTTTCTTT
-,14,TRBV14,TRBJ2-7,TRBD2,CASSRQAGGYEQYF,TGTGCCAGCAGCCGACAGGCGGGGGGCTACGAGCAGTACTTC
-,14,TRBV3-1/TRBV3-2,TRBJ1-3,-,CASSQDTGGNTIYF,TGTGCCAGCAGCCAAGACACAGGGGGAAACACCATATATTTT
-,14,TRBV28,TRBJ1-1,-,CASSFGGSNTEAFF,TGTGCCAGCAGTTTCGGCGGGTCGAACACTGAAGCTTTCTTT
-,15,TRBV9,TRBJ1-6,-,CASSEYWGDNSPLHF,TGTGCCAGCAGTGAATATTGGGGGGATAATTCACCCCTCCACTTT
-,13,TRBV5-1,TRBJ2-7,-,CASSGTPTYEQYF,TGCGCCAGCTCCGGGACACCAACCTACGAGCAGTACTTC
-,16,TRBV3-1/TRBV3-2,TRBJ2-5,TRBD1,CASSPPGTGVLQTQYF,TGTGCCAGCAGCCCGCCCGGGACAGGGGTTTTACAGACCCAGTACTTC
-,13,TRBV5-1,TRBJ2-5,-,CASSFGIQETQYF,TGCGCCAGCAGCTTCGGGATCCAAGAGACCCAGTACTTC
-,16,TRBV14,TRBJ1-2,TRBD1,CASSQDPGQGSYGYTF,TGTGCCAGCAGCCAAGATCCGGGACAGGGATCCTATGGCTACACCTTC
-,18,TRBV5-8,TRBJ1-3,-,CASSLATGHGYSGNTIYF,TGTGCCAGCAGCTTGGCCACGGGACACGGTTACTCTGGAAACACCATATATTTT
-,14,TRBV30,TRBJ2-7,TRBD1,CAWRLQGSSYEQYF,TGTGCCTGGAGGTTACAGGGGAGCTCCTACGAGCAGTACTTC
-,14,TRBV27,TRBJ2-3,-,CASSTQGSVGSQYF,TGTGCCAGCAGTACTCAGGGTTCAGTTGGGTCGCAGTATTTT
-,17,TRBV4-3,TRBJ2-1,TRBD2,CASSPLSRGGSYNEQFF,TGCGCCAGCAGCCCCCTTTCGCGGGGGGGCTCCTACAATGAGCAGTTCTTC
-,12,TRBV11-2,TRBJ2-7,-,CASSGSGYEQYF,TGTGCCAGCAGCGGTTCAGGGTACGAGCAGTACTTC
-,14,TRBV2,TRBJ2-1,TRBD2,CASSELGRGDREFF,TGTGCCAGCAGTGAATTGGGCCGGGGGGATAGGGAGTTCTTC
-,18,TRBV3-1/TRBV3-2,TRBJ1-5,-,CASSQSPTGHLSNQPQHF,TGTGCCAGCAGCCAATCACCTACGGGACACCTTAGCAATCAGCCCCAGCATTTT
-,13,TRBV6-5,TRBJ1-5,-,CASSYTGNQPQHF,TGTGCCAGCAGTTACACTGGTAATCAGCCCCAGCATTTT
-,12,TRBV10-3,TRBJ1-4,-,CAISAQGEKLFF,TGTGCCATCAGTGCCCAGGGGGAAAAACTGTTTTTT
-,12,TRBV12-3/TRBV12-4,TRBJ1-5,-,CASSLIYQPQHF,TGTGCCAGCAGTTTAATCTATCAGCCCCAGCATTTT
-,13,TRBV5-1,TRBJ2-2,-,CASLEVVSGELFF,TGCGCCAGCCTTGAGGTCGTATCCGGGGAGCTGTTTTTT
-,17,TRBV28,TRBJ2-7,TRBD2,CASLRLSGRGLTYEQYF,TGTGCCAGCCTCCGGCTCAGCGGGAGGGGACTAACCTACGAGCAGTACTTC
-,13,TRBV28,TRBJ1-2,-,CASSLPGKYGYAF,TGTGCCAGCAGTTTACCGGGGAAGTATGGCTACGCCTTC
few,14,TRBV29-1,TRBJ2-3,TRBD1,CSVIFGTGWGTQYF,TGCAGCGTTATTTTCGGGACAGGGTGGGGTACGCAGTATTTT
-,14,TRBV5-8,TRBJ2-5,-,CASSHLFYGETQYF,TGTGCCAGCAGCCATCTATTTTATGGAGAGACCCAGTACTTC
-,15,TRBV7-2,TRBJ1-6,-,CASSQSGQGRSPLHF,TGTGCCAGCAGCCAATCCGGCCAGGGAAGGTCACCCCTCCACTTT
-,15,TRBV2,TRBJ1-5,-,CASSVSGSGNQPQHF,TGTGCCAGCAGTGTCTCAGGGTCTGGCAATCAGCCCCAGCATTTT
-,18,TRBV4-3,TRBJ1-5,TRBD1,CASSQDVLGQGFDQPQHF,TGCGCCAGCAGCCAAGATGTTTTGGGACAGGGGTTCGATCAGCCCCAGCATTTT
-,13,TRBV5-1,TRBJ2-7,-,CASSSYTSYEQYF,TGCGCCAGCAGCTCATACACCTCCTACGAGCAGTACTTC
-,15,TRBV7-2,TRBJ2-7,-,CASSFRVDRRYEQYF,TGTGCCAGCAGCTTCCGAGTAGACAGAAGATACGAGCAGTACTTC
-,15,TRBV4-3,TRBJ2-7,-,CASSQASGWTYEQYF,TGCGCCAGCAGCCAAGCGTCCGGGTGGACCTACGAGCAGTACTTC
-,13,TRBV5-1,TRBJ2-3,-,CASSPQGTDTQYF,TGCGCCAGCAGCCCACAGGGAACAGATACGCAGTATTTT
-,13,TRBV18,TRBJ1-1,-,CASSQGHLREAFF,TGTGCCAGCTCACAAGGACACCTACGTGAAGCTTTCTTT
few,13,TRBV5-8,TRBJ2-7,-,CASSFGSSYEQYF,TGTGCCAGCAGCTTTGGGAGCTCCTACGAGCAGTACTTC
once,16,TRBV27,TRBJ2-7,TRBD2,CASSFNPGLAGYEQYF,TGTGCCAGCAGTTTCAATCCGGGACTAGCGGGCTACGAGCAGTACTTC
-,14,TRBV5-8,TRBJ1-3,-,CASCLRVSGNTIYF,TGTGCCAGCTGCCTGAGGGTTTCTGGAAACACCATATATTTT
-,14,TRBV7-8,TRBJ2-5,TRBD1,CASSRDRDQETQYF,TGTGCCAGCAGCCGAGACAGGGACCAAGAGACCCAGTACTTC
few,17,TRBV4-1,TRBJ1-2,-,CASSQVSGTLPNYGYTF,TGCGCCAGCAGCCAAGTTTCCGGGACACTGCCTAACTATGGCTACACCTTC
-,14,TRBV7-6,TRBJ1-5,-,CASSLGPAGQPQHF,TGTGCCAGCAGCTTAGGCCCTGCGGGGCAGCCCCAGCATTTT